The T cell receptor (beta chain) under discussion was sequenced for a study of blood T cell repertoires in COVID-19. In the study overall: Whether acute or convalescent, the COVID-19 samples came from the United States, Italy and Spain. PBMCs, B-cell-depleted T cells, or T cells provided the cDNA or gDNA that made up the material.

Grouping used clinical history reported by participants in a survey and questionnaire. Profiled with immunoSEQ multiplex PCR; TCRdb holds only in-frame clones, not every one. Of about 310,000 clones listed, roughly 89% were seen once; the top ten hold about 5.2%. The receptor was derived from a man between 60 and 70 years old who had recovered from COVID-19. Sequencing was performed on PBMCs or T cells enriched from blood (not recorded which).

CDR3 loop: CASSLMGQGAGTEAFF. The CDR3 nucleotides read TGTGCCAGCAGCTTAATGGGACAGGGGGCAGGTACTGAAGCTTTCTTT. The chain couples TRBV7-3 to TRBJ1-1; TRBD1 aligns across 12 bases. From germline, CDR1 is SGHTA and CDR2 FQGTGA. The CDR3 has 16 amino acids. J was trimmed by 5 bases and V by 1 base; bases with no gene match: 5.